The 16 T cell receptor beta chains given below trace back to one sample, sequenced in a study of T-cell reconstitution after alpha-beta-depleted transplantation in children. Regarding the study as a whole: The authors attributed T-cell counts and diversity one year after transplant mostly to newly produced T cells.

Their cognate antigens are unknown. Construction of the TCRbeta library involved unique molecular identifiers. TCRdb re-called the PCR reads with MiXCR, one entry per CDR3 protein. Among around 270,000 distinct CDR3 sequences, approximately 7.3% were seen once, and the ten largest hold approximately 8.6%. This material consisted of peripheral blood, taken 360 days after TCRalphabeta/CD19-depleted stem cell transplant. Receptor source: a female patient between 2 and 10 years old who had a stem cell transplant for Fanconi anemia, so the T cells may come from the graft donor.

The CDR3: CSAPRPGMNTEAFF. CDR3 in DNA: TGCAGTGCCCCAAGACCGGGAATGAACACTGAAGCTTTCTTT. The chain joins TRBV20-1 to TRBJ1-1, with no clear D. In germline, CDR1 is DFQATT, CDR2 SNEGSKA (reference sequence). The V end lost 6 bases, the J end lost 0 bases, and 14 bases lay between the germline ends. The CDR3 sequence is 14 residues long.

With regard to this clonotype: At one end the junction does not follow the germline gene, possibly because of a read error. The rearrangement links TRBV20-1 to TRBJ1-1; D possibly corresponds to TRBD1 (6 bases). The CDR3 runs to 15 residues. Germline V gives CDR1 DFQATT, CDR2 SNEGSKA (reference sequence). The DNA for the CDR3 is TGCTGTGCTAGCCGCCCCTTAGGGGGGGACACTGAAGCTTTCTTT. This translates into CCASRPLGGDTEAFF.

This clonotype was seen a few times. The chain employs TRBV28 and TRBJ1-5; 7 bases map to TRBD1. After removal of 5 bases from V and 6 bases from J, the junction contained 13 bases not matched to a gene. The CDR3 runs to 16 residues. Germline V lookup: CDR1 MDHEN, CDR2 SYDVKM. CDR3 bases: TGTGCCAGCAGTCCCGCGACAGGGCCCCCAATTCAGCCCCAGCATTTT. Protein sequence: CASSPATGPPIQPQHF.

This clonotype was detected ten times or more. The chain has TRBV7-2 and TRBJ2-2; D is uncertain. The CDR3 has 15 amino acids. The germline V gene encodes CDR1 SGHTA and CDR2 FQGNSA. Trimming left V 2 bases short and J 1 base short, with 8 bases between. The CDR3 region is CASSLTLRNTGELFF. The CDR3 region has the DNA TGTGCCAGCAGCTTAACCCTAAGGAACACCGGGGAGCTGTTTTTT. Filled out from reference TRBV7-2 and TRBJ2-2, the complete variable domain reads GAGVSQSPSNKVTEKGKDVELRCDPISGHTALYWYRQSLGQGLEFLIYFQGNSAPDKSGLPSDRFSAERTGGSVSTLTIQRTQQEDSAVYLCASSLTLRNTGELFFGEGSRLTVL.

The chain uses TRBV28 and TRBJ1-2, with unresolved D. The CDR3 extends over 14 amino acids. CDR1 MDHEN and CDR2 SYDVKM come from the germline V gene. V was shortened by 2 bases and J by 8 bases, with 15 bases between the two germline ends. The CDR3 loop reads CASSLVQRTIGYTF. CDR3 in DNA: TGTGCCAGCAGTTTAGTTCAGCGGACTATCGGCTACACCTTC.

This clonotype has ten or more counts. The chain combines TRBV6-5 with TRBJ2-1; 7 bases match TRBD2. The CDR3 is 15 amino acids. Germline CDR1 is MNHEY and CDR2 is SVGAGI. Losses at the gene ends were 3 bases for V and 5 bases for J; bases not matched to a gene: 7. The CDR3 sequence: CASSYFPGTNNEQFF. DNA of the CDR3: TGTGCCAGCAGTTATTTCCCCGGGACTAACAATGAGCAGTTCTTC.

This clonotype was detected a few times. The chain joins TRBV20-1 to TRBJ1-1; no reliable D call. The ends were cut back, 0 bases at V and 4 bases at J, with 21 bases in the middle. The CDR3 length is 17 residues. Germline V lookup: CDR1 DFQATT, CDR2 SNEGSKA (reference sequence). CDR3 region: CSARDLPQKPMITEAFF. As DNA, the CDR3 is TGCAGTGCTAGAGATCTTCCCCAGAAACCCATGATCACTGAAGCTTTCTTT.

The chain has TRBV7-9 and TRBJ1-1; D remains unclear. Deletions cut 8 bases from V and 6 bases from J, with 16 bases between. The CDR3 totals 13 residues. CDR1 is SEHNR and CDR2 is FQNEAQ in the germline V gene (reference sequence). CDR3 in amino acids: CASGTGSGAEAFF. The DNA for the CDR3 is TGTGCCAGCGGAACGGGGTCGGGCGCTGAAGCTTTCTTT.

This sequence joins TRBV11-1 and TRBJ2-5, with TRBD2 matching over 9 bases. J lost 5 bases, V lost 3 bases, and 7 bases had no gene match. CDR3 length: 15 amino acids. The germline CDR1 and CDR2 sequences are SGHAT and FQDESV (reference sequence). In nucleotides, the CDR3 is TGTGCCAGCAGCTTCGCCGCGGGGGGGGCGGAGACCCAGTACTTC. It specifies CASSFAAGGAETQYF.

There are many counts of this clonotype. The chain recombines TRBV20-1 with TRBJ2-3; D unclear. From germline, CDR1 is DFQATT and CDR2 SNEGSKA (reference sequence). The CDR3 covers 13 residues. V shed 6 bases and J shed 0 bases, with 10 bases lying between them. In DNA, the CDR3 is TGCAGTGCCCTGACCCCTAGCACAGATACGCAGTATTTT. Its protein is CSALTPSTDTQYF.

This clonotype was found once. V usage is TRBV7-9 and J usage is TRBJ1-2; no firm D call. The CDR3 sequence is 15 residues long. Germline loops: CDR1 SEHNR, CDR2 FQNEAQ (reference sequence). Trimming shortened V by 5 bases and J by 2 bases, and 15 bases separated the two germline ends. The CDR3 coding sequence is TGTGCCAGCAGCCTCCCGATCCGGGGAAACTATGGCTACACCTTC. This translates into CASSLPIRGNYGYTF. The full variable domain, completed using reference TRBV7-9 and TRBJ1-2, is DTGVSQNPRHKITKRGQNVTFRCDPISEHNRLYWYRQTLGQGPEFLTYFQNEAQLEKSRLLSDRFSAERPKGSFSTLEIQRTEQGDSAMYLCASSLPIRGNYGYTFGSGTRLTVV.

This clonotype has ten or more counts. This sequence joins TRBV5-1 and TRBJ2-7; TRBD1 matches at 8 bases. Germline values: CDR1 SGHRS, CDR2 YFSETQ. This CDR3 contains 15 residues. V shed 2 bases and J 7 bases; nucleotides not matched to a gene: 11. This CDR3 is CASSFGQGVGREQYF. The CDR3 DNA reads TGCGCCAGCAGCTTTGGACAGGGAGTAGGTCGGGAGCAGTACTTC.

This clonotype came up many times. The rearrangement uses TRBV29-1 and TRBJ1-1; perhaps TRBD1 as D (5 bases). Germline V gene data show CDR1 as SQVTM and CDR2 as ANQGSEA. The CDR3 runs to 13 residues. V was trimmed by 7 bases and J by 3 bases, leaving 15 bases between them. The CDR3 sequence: CSARAGGDTEAFF. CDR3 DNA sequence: TGCAGCGCTAGGGCAGGAGGGGACACTGAAGCTTTCTTT.

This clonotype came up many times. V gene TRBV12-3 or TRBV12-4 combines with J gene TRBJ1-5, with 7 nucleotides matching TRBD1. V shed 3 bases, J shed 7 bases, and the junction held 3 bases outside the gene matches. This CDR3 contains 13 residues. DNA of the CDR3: TGTGCCAGCAGTTTGGGACAGTGGCAGCCCCAGCATTTT. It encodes CASSLGQWQPQHF.

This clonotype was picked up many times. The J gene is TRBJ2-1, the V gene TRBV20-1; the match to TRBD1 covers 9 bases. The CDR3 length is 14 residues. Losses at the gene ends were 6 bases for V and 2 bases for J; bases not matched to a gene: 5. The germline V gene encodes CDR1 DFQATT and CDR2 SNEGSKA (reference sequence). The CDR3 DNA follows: TGCAGTGCCGGCCGGGACAGGGCCTACAATGAGCAGTTCTTC. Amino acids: CSAGRDRAYNEQFF.

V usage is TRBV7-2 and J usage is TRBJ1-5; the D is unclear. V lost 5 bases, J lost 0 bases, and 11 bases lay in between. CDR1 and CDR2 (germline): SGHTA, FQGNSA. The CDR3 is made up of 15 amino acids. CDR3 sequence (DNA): TGTGCCAGCAGCCATGGACCGAGTAGCAATCAGCCCCAGCATTTT. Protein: CASSHGPSSNQPQHF. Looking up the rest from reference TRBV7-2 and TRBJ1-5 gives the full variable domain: GAGVSQSPSNKVTEKGKDVELRCDPISGHTALYWYRQSLGQGLEFLIYFQGNSAPDKSGLPSDRFSAERTGGSVSTLTIQRTQQEDSAVYLCASSHGPSSNQPQHFGDGTRLSIL.